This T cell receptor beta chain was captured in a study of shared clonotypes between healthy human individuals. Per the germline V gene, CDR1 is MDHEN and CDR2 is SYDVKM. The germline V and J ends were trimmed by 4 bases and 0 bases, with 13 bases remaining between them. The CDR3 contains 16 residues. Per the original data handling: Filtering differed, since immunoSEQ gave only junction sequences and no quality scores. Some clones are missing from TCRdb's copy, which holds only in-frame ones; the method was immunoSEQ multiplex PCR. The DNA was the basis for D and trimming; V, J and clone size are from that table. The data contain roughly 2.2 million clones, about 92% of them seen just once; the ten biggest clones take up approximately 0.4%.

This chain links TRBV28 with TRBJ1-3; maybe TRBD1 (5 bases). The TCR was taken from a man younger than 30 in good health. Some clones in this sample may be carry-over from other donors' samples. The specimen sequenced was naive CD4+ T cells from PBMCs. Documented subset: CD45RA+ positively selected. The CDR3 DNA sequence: TGTGCCAGCAGTTCAATATCAGACAGCTCTGGAAACACCATATATTTT. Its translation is CASSSISDSSGNTIYF.